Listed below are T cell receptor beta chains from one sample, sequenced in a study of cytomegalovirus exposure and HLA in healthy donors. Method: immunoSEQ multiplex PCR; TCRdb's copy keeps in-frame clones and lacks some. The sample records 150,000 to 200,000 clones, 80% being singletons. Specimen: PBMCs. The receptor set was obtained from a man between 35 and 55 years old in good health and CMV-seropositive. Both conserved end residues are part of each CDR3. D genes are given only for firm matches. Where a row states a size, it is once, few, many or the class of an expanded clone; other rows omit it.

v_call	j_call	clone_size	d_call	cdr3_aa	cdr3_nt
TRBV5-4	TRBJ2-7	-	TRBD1	CASSSLNERQGLRNEQYF	TGTGCCAGCAGCTCCCTGAATGAGCGACAGGGCTTAAGGAACGAGCAGTACTTC
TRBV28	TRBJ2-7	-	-	CASSETGVLTYEQYF	TGTGCCAGCAGTGAGACAGGCGTCTTAACCTACGAGCAGTACTTC
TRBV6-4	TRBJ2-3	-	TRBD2	CASSAGGHTDTQYF	TGTGCCAGCAGTGCGGGGGGGCACACAGATACGCAGTATTTT
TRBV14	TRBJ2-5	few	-	CASKRGAGSETQYF	TGTGCCAGCAAAAGGGGCGCAGGATCGGAGACCCAGTACTTC
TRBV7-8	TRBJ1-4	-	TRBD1	CASSLVPQGYEKLFF	TGTGCCAGCAGCTTAGTCCCACAGGGGTACGAAAAACTGTTTTTT
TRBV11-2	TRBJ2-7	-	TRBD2	CASSASGGANEQYF	TGTGCCAGCAGCGCGAGCGGGGGGGCTAACGAGCAGTACTTC
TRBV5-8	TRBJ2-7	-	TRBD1	CASSPPLKTGGFYEQYF	TGTGCCAGCAGCCCGCCCCTTAAGACAGGGGGATTCTACGAGCAGTACTTC
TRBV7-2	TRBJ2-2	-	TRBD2	CASSLYGGGEKLFF	TGTGCCAGCAGCTTATATGGCGGGGGGGAGAAGCTGTTTTTT
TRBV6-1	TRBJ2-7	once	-	CASSADNPYEQYF	TGTGCCAGCAGTGCTGACAACCCCTACGAGCAGTACTTC
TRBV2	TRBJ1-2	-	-	CASSELEPQIYGYTF	TGTGCCAGCAGTGAATTGGAGCCCCAAATCTATGGCTACACCTTC
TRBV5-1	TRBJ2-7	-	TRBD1	CASSAGDRVSYEQYF	TGCGCCAGCAGCGCCGGGGACAGGGTCTCCTACGAGCAGTACTTC
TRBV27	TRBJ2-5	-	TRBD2	CASSPLAGGDQETQYF	TGTGCCAGCAGTCCTCTAGCGGGGGGGGACCAAGAGACCCAGTACTTC
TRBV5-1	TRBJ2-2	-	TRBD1	CASSPRTGGSGELFF	TGCGCCAGCAGCCCCCGGACAGGGGGCTCCGGGGAGCTGTTTTTT
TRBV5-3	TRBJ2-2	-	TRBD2	CARSGGTSGPTGELFF	TGTGCCAGAAGCGGCGGGACTAGCGGCCCCACCGGGGAGCTGTTTTTT
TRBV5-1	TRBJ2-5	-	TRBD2	CASSSARGGRVETQYF	TGCGCCAGCAGCTCGGCACGCGGGGGGAGAGTGGAGACCCAGTACTTC
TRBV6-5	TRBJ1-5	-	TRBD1	CASSLKTGAQGPQHF	TGTGCCAGCAGTTTAAAAACAGGGGCCCAGGGGCCCCAGCATTTT
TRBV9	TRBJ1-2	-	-	CASSVVDSYGYTF	TGTGCCAGCAGCGTAGTCGACAGCTATGGCTACACCTTC
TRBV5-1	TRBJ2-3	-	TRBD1	CASSRAAGTVRVTQYF	TGCGCCAGCAGCAGAGCAGCCGGGACAGTCCGAGTTACGCAGTATTTT
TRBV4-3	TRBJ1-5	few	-	CASSQDITGSNQPQHF	TGCGCCAGCAGCCAAGATATCACAGGTAGCAATCAGCCCCAGCATTTT
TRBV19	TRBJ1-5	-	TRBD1	CASRWGQALNQPQHF	TGTGCCAGTAGGTGGGGACAGGCACTGAATCAGCCCCAGCATTTT
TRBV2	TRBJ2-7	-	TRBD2	CASSGGLGYEQYF	TGTGCCAGCAGCGGAGGACTAGGCTACGAGCAGTACTTC
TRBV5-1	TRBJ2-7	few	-	CASSAEEVGYEQYF	TGCGCCAGCAGCGCGGAGGAGGTGGGGTACGAGCAGTACTTC
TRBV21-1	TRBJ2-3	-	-	CASSKERTSGGVDTQYF	TGTGCCAGCAGCAAAGAAAGGACTAGCGGGGGAGTAGATACGCAGTATTTT
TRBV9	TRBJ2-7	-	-	CASSYTGTMGYEQYF	TGTGCCAGCAGTTATACCGGGACAATGGGGTACGAGCAGTACTTC
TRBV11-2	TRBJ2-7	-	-	CASSLDVRSYEQYF	TGTGCCAGCAGCTTAGATGTTCGCTCCTACGAGCAGTACTTC
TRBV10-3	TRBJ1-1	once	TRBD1	CAISGDRGHNTEAFF	TGTGCCATCAGTGGGGACAGGGGGCACAACACTGAAGCTTTCTTT
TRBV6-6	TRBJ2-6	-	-	CASLGQTDVGANVLTF	TGTGCCAGCCTCGGACAGACTGACGTGGGGGCCAACGTCCTGACTTTC
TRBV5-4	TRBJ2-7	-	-	CASSLVAGANYEQYF	TGTGCCAGCAGCTTGGTTGCGGGGGCAAACTACGAGCAGTACTTC